Presented here are 9 T cell receptor beta chains from one specimen sequenced in a study of cytomegalovirus exposure and HLA in healthy donors. PCR was performed using 60 Vbeta and 13 Jbeta primers. Using immunoSEQ multiplex PCR, the repertoire was profiled, and TCRdb retains in-frame clones only, with some absent. This sample yields 87,000 or so clones, of which approximately 80% are seen a single time; roughly 4.5% belongs to the top ten. Sequencing used PBMCs. The source is a woman aged 40 to 50 in good health and CMV-seronegative.

The V call is TRBV19, the J call TRBJ1-2; D might be TRBD1 (6 bases). V lost 6 bases to trimming and J lost 8 bases, with 10 bases between them. Germline loops: CDR1 LNHDA, CDR2 SQIVND (reference sequence). There are 11 residues in the CDR3. CDR3 sequence (DNA): TGTGCCAGTAGAACAGGGTCCGGCTACACCTTC. Translated: CASRTGSGYTF.

The rearrangement joins TRBV6-1 to TRBJ2-7; D is ambiguous. The CDR3 is 12 amino acids. Trimming stripped 6 bases from V and 3 bases from J, with 9 bases between. CDR1 is MNHNS, CDR2 SASEGT, per germline. DNA of the CDR3: TGTGCCAGCAGCCCCTCCTTCTACGAGCAGTACTTC. It codes for CASSPSFYEQYF.

CDR3 DNA sequence: TGTGCCAGCAATGCGCGGGGGGTAGTTATCGGGGAGCTGTTTTTT. It encodes CASNARGVVIGELFF. The genes are TRBV2 and TRBJ2-2; 8 bases agree with TRBD2. This CDR3 is built from 15 residues. Trimming removed 7 bases from V and 7 bases from J; junction bases left unmatched: 11. Germline loops: CDR1 SNHLY, CDR2 FYNNEI. Full variable domain (rest looked up from reference TRBV2 and TRBJ2-2): EPEVTQTPSHQVTQMGQEVILRCVPISNHLYFYWYRQILGQKVEFLVSFYNNEISEKSEIFDDQFSVERPDGSNFTLKIRSTKLEDSAMYFCASNARGVVIGELFFGEGSRLTVL.

The V and J genes are TRBV28 and TRBJ1-2; the match to TRBD1 covers 7 bases. The germline gives CDR1 MDHEN, CDR2 SYDVKM. The CDR3 sequence is 15 residues long. V gave up 5 bases and J gave up 7 bases; unmatched junction bases: 13. This CDR3 reads CASSQPLTGLFGYTF. The CDR3 region has the DNA TGTGCCAGCAGTCAGCCATTGACAGGGTTATTTGGCTACACCTTC.

The chain recombines TRBV23-1 with TRBJ1-1; D not certain. TRBV23-1 is designated an ORF whose function remains uncertain. This CDR3 comprises 14 residues. The ends were cut back, 0 bases at V and 1 base at J, with 6 bases in the middle. CDR3 region: CASSQSPENTEAFF. The CDR3 DNA follows: TGCGCCAGCAGTCAATCGCCAGAGAACACTGAAGCTTTCTTT.

The chain combines TRBV5-4 with TRBJ1-2; 7 nucleotides agree with TRBD1. The CDR3 totals 14 residues. V lost 1 base to trimming and J lost 4 bases; unmatched junction nucleotides: 4. Per the germline V gene, CDR1 is SGHNT and CDR2 is YYREEE (reference sequence). The CDR3 is CASSLLTGLYGYTF. The DNA of the CDR3 is TGTGCCAGCAGCTTGTTGACAGGGCTCTATGGCTACACCTTC.

The V and J genes are TRBV6-5 and TRBJ1-1; no clear D. Trimming shortened V by 2 bases and J by 1 base, and 5 bases separated the two germline ends. Germline assignment: CDR1 MNHEY and CDR2 SVGAGI. The CDR3 loop spans 13 amino acids. CDR3 loop: CASSYAKNTEAFF. The CDR3 DNA reads as TGTGCCAGCAGTTACGCTAAGAACACTGAAGCTTTCTTT.

This clone was picked up one time. The chain couples TRBV5-1 to TRBJ1-3, with D perhaps matching TRBD1 (6 bases). Trimming pared 0 bases from V and 4 bases from J, leaving 14 bases between. Germline CDR1 SGHRS, CDR2 YFSETQ. The CDR3 has 16 amino acids. The CDR3 coding sequence is TGCGCCAGCAGCTTGGGACTCACAGGGTTGGGAAACACCATATATTTT. Amino acid sequence: CASSLGLTGLGNTIYF. Together with reference TRBV5-1 and TRBJ1-3, the CDR3 gives the full variable domain: KAGVTQTPRYLIKTRGQQVTLSCSPISGHRSVSWYQQTPGQGLQFLFEYFSETQRNKGNFPGRFSGRQFSNSRSEMNVSTLELGDSALYLCASSLGLTGLGNTIYFGEGSWLTVV.

The gene calls are TRBV14 and TRBJ1-6; TRBD1 matches at 8 bases. Germline CDR1 is SGHDN and CDR2 is FVKESK. J lost 8 bases, V lost 3 bases, and 6 bases had no gene match. This CDR3 spans 15 amino acids. The CDR3 here is CASSHGTGAYSPLHF. The DNA of the CDR3 is TGTGCCAGCAGCCACGGGACAGGCGCTTATTCACCCCTCCACTTT.